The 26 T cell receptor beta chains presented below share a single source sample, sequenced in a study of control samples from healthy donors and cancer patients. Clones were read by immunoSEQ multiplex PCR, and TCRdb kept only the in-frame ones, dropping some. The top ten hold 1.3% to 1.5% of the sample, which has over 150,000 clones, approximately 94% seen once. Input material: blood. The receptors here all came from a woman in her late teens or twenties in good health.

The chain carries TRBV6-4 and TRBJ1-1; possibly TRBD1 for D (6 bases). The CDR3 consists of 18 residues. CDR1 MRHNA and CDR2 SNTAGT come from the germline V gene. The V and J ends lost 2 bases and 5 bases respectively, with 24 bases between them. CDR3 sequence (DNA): TGTGCCAGCAGTGACGGGGTGGGGCCGGGACACCCGGGGACTGAAGCTTTCTTT. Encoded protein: CASSDGVGPGHPGTEAFF.

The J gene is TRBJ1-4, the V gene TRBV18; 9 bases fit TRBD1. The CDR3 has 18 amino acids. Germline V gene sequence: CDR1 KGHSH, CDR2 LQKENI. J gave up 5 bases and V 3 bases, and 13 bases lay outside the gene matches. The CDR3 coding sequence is TGTGCCAGCTCACCCCTGGAAGACCGCGGGACAGGGAATGAAAAACTGTTTTTT. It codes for CASSPLEDRGTGNEKLFF. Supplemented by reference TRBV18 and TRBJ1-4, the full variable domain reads NAGVMQNPRHLVRRRGQEARLRCSPMKGHSHVYWYRQLPEEGLKFMVYLQKENIIDESGMPKERFSAEFPKEGPSILRIQQVVRGDSAAYFCASSPLEDRGTGNEKLFFGSGTQLSVL.

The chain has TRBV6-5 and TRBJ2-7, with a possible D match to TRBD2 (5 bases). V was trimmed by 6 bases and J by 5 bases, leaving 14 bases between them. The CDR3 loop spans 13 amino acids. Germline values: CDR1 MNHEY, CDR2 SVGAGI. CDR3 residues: CASSDSGSHEQYF. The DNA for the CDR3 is TGTGCCAGCAGCGACTCGGGGTCCCACGAGCAGTACTTC.

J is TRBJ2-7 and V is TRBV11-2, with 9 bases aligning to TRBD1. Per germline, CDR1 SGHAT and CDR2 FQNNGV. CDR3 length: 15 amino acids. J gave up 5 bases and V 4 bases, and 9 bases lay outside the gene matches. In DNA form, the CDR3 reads TGTGCCAGCAGCTCGACGACAGGGGGTTTCAACGAGCAGTACTTC. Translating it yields CASSSTTGGFNEQYF.

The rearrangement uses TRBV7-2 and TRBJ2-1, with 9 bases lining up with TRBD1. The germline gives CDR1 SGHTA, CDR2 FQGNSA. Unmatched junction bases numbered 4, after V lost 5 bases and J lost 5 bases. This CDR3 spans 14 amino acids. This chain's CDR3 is CASSPRTGDNEQFF. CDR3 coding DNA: TGTGCCAGCAGCCCGCGGACAGGGGACAATGAGCAGTTCTTC.

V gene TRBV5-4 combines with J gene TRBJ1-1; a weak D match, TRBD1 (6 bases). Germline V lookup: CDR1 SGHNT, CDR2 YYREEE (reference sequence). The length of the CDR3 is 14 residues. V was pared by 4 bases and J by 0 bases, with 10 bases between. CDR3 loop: CASSPQGLNTEAFF. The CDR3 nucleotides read TGTGCCAGCAGCCCCCAGGGGTTGAACACTGAAGCTTTCTTT.

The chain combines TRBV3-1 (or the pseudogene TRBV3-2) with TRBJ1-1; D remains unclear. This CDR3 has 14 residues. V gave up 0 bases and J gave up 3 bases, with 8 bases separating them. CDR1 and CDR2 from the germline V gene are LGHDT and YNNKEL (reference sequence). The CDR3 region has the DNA TGTGCCAGCAGCCAAGACGTACAGTACACTGAAGCTTTCTTT. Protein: CASSQDVQYTEAFF.

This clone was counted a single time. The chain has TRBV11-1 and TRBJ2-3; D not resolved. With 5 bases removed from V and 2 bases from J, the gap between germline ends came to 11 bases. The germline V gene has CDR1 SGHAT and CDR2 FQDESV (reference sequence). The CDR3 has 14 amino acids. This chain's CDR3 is CASSPARTTDTQYF. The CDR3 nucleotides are TGTGCCAGCAGCCCCGCCAGGACCACAGATACGCAGTATTTT.

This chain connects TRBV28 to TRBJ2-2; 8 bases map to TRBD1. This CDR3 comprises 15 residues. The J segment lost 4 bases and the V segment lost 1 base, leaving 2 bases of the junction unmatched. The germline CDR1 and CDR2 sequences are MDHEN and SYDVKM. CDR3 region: CASSLSGGSTGELFF. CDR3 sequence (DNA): TGTGCCAGCAGTTTATCAGGGGGCAGCACCGGGGAGCTGTTTTTT.

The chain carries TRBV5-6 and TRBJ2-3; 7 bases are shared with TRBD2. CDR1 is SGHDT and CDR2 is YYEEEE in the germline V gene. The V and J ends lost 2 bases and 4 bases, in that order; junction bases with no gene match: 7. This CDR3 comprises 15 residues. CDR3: CASSFSLAAADTQYF. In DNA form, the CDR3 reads TGTGCCAGCAGCTTTAGCCTAGCGGCGGCAGATACGCAGTATTTT.

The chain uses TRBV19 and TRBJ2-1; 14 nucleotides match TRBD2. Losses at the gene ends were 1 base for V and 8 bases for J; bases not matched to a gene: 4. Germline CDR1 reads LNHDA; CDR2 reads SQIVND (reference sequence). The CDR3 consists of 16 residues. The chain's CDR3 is CASSIVGTSGGDEQFF. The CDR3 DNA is TGTGCCAGTAGTATAGTGGGGACTAGCGGGGGTGATGAGCAGTTCTTC.

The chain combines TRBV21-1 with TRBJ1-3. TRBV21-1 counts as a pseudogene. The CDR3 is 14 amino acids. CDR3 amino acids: CASSKVKTGNTIYF. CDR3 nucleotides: TGTGCCAGCAGCAAAGTTAAAACTGGAAACACCATATATTTT.

The CDR3 sequence: CASSERRDRPSSGNTIYF. CDR3 DNA: TGTGCCAGCAGTGAACGACGTGATAGGCCGAGCTCTGGAAACACCATATATTTT. V gene TRBV2 combines with J gene TRBJ1-3; D remains unclear. The V gene's germline CDR1 is SNHLY and CDR2 FYNNEI. This CDR3 contains 18 residues. The germline V and J ends were trimmed by 2 bases and 0 bases, with 17 bases remaining between them.

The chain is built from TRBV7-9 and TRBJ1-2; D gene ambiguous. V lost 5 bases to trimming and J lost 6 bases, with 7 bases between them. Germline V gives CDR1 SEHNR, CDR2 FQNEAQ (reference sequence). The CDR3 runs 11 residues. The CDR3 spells CASSPGDGYTF. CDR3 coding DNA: TGTGCCAGCAGCCCCGGTGATGGCTACACCTTC.

The CDR3 DNA follows: TGTGCCAGCAGGATGGACAGGTACTATGGCTACACCTTC. Translation gives CASRMDRYYGYTF. The rearrangement joins TRBV21-1 to TRBJ1-2; the table assigns TRBD1, which was not confirmed against the DNA. TRBV21-1 represents a pseudogene. CDR3 length: 13 amino acids.

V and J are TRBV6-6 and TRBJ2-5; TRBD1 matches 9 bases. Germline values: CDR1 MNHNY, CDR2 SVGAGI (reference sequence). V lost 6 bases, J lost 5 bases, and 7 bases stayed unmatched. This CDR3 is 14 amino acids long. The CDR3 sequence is CASRAGQGSETQYF. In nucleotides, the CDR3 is TGTGCCAGCAGGGCGGGACAGGGATCGGAGACCCAGTACTTC.

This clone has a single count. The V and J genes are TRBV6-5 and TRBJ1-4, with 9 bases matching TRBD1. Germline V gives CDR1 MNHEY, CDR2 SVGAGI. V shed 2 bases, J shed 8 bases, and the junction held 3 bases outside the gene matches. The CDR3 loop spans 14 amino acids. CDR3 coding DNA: TGTGCCAGCAGTTACACAGGGGGCCGGGAAAAACTGTTTTTT. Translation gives CASSYTGGREKLFF.

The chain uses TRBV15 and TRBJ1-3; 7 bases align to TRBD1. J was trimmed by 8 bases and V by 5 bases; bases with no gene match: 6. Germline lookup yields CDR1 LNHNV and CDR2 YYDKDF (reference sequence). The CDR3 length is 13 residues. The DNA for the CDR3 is TGTGCCACCAGCGGTGGACAGGCGGACACCATATATTTT. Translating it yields CATSGGQADTIYF.

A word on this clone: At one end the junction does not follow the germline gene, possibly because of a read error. CDR3 nucleotides: TGTGCCAGCGGCTTATCGACGGATTCAACCTACGAGCAGTACTTC. The encoded protein is CASGLSTDSTYEQYF. V gene TRBV7-9 combines with J gene TRBJ2-7; D gene uncertain. Germline-derived CDR1 and CDR2 are SEHNR and FQNEAQ (reference sequence). The CDR3 sequence is 15 residues long.

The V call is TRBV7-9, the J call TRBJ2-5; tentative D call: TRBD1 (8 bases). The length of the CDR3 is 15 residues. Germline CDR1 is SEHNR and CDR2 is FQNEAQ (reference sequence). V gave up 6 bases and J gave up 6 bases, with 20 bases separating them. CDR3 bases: TGTGCCAGCAGTAGTGGACAGGGAGGGTTGAAGACCCAGTACTTC. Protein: CASSSGQGGLKTQYF.

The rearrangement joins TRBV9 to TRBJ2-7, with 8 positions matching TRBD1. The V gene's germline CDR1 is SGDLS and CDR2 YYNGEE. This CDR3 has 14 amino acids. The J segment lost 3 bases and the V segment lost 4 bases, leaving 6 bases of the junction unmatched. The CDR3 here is CASSRQGLDYEQYF. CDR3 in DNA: TGTGCCAGCAGCCGACAGGGGTTAGACTACGAGCAGTACTTC.

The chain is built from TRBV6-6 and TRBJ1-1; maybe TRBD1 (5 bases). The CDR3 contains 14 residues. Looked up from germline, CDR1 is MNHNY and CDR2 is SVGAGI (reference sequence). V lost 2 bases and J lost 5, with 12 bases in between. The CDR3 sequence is CASSYAPGWTEAFF. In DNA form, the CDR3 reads TGTGCCAGCAGTTACGCCCCAGGGTGGACTGAAGCTTTCTTT.

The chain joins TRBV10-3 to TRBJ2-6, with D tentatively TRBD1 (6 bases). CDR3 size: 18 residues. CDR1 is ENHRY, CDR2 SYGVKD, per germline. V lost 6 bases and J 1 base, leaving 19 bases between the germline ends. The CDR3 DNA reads TGTGCCATCAGGGGTAGGGACAACACTACATCTGGGGCCAACGTCCTGACTTTC. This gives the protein CAIRGRDNTTSGANVLTF.

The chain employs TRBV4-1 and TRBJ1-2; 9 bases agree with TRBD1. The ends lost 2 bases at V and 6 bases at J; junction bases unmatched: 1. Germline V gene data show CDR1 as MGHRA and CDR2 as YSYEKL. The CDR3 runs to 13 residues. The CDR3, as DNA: TGCGCCAGCAGCCAAAACAGGGGGCATGGCTACACCTTC. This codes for CASSQNRGHGYTF.

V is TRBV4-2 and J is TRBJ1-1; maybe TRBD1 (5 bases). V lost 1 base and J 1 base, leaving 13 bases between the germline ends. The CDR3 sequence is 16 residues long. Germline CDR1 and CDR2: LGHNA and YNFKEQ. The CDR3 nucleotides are TGTGCCAGCAGCCAAGTCTCTTTGGGGGGGAACACTGAAGCTTTCTTT. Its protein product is CASSQVSLGGNTEAFF.

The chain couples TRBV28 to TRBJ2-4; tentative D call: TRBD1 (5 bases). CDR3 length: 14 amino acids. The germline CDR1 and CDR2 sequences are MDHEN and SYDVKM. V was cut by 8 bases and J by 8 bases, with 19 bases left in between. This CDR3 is CASLPQGEGYIQYF. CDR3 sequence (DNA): TGTGCCAGCCTGCCCCAGGGTGAAGGCTACATTCAGTACTTC.